This TCR beta chain comes out of a study of cytomegalovirus exposure and HLA in healthy donors. Trimming left V 6 bases short and J 3 bases short, with 13 bases between. From germline, CDR1 is MNHEY and CDR2 SVGAGI. The CDR3 totals 14 residues. The PCR made use of 60 Vbeta and 13 Jbeta primers. Produced via immunoSEQ multiplex PCR; TCRdb's table is partial and in-frame only. The sample holds tens of thousands of clones, around 79% seen once. Sequenced material: PBMCs. V gene TRBV6-5 combines with J gene TRBJ2-3, with D tentatively TRBD2 (5 bases). This clonotype originated in a female donor in good health and CMV-seronegative. The CDR3 reads CASRLSGGTDTQYF. The CDR3 region has the DNA TGTGCCAGCAGGCTTTCAGGCGGGACAGATACGCAGTATTTT.